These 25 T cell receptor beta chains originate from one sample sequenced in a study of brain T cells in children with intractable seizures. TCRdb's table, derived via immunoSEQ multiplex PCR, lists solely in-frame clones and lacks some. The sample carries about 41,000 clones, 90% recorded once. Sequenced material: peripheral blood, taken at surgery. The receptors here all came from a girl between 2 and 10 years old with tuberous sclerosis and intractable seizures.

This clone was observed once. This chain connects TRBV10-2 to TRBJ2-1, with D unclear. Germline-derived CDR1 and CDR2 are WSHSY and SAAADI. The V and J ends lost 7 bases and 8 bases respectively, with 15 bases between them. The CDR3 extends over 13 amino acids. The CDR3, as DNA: TGCGCCAGCACCAAGAACTCGTTCGATGAGCAGTTCTTC. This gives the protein CASTKNSFDEQFF.

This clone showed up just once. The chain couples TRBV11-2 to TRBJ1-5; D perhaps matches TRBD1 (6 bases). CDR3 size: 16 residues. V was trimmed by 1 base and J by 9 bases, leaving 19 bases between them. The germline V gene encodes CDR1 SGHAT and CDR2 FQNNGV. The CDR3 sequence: CASSLGTVQGQGPQHF. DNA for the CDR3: TGTGCCAGCAGCTTAGGTACTGTACAGGGCCAGGGGCCCCAGCATTTT.

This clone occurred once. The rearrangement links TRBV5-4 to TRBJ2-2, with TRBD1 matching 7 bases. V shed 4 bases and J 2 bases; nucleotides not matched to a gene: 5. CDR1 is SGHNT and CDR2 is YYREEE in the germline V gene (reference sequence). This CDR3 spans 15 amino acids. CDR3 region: CASSGDSRNTGELFF. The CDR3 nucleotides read TGTGCCAGCAGCGGGGACAGCAGAAACACCGGGGAGCTGTTTTTT.

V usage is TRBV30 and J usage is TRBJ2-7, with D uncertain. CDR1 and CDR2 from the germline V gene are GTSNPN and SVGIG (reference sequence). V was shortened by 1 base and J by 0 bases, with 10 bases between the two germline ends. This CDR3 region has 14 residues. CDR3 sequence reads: CAWSGRKSSYEQYV. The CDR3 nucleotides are TGTGCCTGGAGTGGCCGGAAGAGCTCCTACGAGCAGTACGTC.

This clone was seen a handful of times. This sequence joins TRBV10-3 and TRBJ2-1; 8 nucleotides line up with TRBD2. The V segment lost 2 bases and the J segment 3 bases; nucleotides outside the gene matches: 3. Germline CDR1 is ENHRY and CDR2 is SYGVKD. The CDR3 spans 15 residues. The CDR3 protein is CAISETSGNYNEQFF. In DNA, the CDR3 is TGTGCCATCAGTGAGACTAGCGGAAACTACAATGAGCAGTTCTTC.

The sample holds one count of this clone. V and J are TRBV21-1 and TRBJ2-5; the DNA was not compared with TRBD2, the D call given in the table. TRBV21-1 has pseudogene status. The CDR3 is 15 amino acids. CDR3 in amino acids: CASSKIEAGEETQYF. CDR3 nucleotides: TGTGCCAGCAGCAAAATTGAAGCGGGGGAAGAGACCCAGTACTTC.

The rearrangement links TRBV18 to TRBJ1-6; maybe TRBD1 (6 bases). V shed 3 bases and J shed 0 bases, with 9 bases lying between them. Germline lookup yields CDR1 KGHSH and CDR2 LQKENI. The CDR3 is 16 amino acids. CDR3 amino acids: CASSPLDSSYNSPLHF. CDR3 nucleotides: TGTGCCAGCTCACCTCTGGACAGCTCCTATAATTCACCCCTCCACTTT.

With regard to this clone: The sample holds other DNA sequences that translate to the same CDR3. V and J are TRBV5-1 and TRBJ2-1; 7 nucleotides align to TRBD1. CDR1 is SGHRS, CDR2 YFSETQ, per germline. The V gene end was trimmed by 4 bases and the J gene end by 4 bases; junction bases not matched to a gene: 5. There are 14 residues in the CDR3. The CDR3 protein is CASSPGQSYNEQFF. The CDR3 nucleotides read TGCGCCAGCAGCCCGGGACAGAGTTACAATGAGCAGTTCTTC.

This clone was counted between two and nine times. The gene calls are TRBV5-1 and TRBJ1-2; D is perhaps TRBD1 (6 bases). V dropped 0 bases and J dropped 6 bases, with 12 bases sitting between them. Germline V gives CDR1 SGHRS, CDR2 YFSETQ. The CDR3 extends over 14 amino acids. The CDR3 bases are TGCGCCAGCAGCTTGGCCGCAAGGGGGAATGGCTACACCTTC. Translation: CASSLAARGNGYTF.

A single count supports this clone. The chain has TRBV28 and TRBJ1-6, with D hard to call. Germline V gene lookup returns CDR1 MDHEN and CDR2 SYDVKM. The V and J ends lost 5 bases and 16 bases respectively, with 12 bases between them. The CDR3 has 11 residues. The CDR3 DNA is TGTGCCAGCAGTCCCGGGAGAATGCTCCACTTT. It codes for CASSPGRMLHF.

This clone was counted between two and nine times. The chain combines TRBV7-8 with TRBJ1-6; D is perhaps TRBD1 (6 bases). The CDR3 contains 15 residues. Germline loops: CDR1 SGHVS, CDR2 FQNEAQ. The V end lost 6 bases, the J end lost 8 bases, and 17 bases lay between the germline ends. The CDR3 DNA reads TGTGCCAGCAGTGTCGTCGCCAGGGGAGATTCACCCCTCCACTTT. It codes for CASSVVARGDSPLHF.

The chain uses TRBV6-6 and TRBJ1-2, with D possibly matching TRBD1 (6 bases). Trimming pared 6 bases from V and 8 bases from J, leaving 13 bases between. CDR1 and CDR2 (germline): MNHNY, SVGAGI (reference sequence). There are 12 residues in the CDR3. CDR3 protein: CASRQQGGGYTF. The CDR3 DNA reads TGTGCCAGCAGACAACAGGGAGGCGGCTACACCTTC.

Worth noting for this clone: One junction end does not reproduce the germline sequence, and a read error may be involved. Written as DNA, the CDR3 is TGTGCCAGCAGTGTTCAAGGGGGAACCTACAACTTC. Its translation: CASSVQGGTYNF. The chain joins TRBV2 to TRBJ2-5, with D perhaps matching TRBD1 (6 bases). This CDR3 region has 12 residues. Germline-derived CDR1 and CDR2 are SNHLY and FYNNEI.

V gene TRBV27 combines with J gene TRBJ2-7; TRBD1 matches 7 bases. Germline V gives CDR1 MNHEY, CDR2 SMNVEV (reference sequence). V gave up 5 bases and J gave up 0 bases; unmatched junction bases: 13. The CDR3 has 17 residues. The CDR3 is CASSPPLGQLNSYEQYF. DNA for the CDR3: TGTGCCAGCAGTCCCCCGTTGGGACAGCTGAACTCCTACGAGCAGTACTTC.

CDR3 in DNA: TGCGCCAGCAGCGTCCAGACAGCCGTTAATGAAAAACTGTTTTTT. Amino acid sequence: CASSVQTAVNEKLFF. The rearrangement joins TRBV4-1 to TRBJ1-4, with TRBD1 as a possible D gene (5 bases). Germline V CDR1 and CDR2: MGHRA, YSYEKL. This CDR3 contains 15 residues. The germline V and J ends were trimmed by 5 bases and 4 bases, with 14 bases remaining between them.

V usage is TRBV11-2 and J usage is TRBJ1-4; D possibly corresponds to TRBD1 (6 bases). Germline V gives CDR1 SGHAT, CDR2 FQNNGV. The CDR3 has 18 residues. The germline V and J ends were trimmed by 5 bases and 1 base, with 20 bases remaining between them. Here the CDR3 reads CASSPPPTGRRTNEKLFF. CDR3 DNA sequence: TGTGCCAGCAGCCCACCACCTACAGGGAGGAGAACTAATGAAAAACTGTTTTTT.

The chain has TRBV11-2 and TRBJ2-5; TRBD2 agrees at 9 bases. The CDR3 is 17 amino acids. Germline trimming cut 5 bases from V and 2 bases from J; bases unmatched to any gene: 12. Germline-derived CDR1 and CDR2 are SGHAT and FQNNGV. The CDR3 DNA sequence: TGTGCCAGCAGCCCGACAGCCGGGGCGGGGGGGCAAGAGACCCAGTACTTC. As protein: CASSPTAGAGGQETQYF.

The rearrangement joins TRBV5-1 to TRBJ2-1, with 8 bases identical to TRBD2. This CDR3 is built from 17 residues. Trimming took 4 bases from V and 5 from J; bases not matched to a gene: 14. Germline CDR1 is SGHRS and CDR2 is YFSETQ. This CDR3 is CASSPRRTSFANNEQFF. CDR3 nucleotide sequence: TGCGCCAGCAGCCCCCGGCGGACTAGCTTTGCCAACAATGAGCAGTTCTTC.

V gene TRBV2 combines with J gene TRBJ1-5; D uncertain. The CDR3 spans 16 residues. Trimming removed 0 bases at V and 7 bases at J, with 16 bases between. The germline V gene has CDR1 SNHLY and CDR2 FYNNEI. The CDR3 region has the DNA TGTGCCAGCAGTGAAGCAATAGGGTCCCCCGAACAGCCCCAGCATTTT. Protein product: CASSEAIGSPEQPQHF.

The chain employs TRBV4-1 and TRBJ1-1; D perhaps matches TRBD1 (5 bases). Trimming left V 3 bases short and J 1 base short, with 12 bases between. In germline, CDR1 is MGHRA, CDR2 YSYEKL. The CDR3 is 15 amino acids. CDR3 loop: CASSQYVGGNTEAFF. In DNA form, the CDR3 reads TGCGCCAGCAGCCAGTATGTCGGGGGGAACACTGAAGCTTTCTTT.

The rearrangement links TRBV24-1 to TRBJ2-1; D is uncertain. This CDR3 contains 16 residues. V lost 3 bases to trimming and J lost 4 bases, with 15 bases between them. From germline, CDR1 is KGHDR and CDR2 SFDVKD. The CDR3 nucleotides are TGTGCCACCAGTGATCCCCGCCAAGGGCGGTACAATGAGCAGTTCTTC. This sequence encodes CATSDPRQGRYNEQFF.

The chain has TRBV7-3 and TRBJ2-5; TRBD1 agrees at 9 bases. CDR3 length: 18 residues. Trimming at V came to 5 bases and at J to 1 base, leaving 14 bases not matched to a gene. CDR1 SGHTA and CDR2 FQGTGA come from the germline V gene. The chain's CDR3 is CASSTGTGKKGVQETQYF. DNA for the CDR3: TGTGCCAGCAGCACAGGGACAGGGAAGAAGGGGGTCCAAGAGACCCAGTACTTC.

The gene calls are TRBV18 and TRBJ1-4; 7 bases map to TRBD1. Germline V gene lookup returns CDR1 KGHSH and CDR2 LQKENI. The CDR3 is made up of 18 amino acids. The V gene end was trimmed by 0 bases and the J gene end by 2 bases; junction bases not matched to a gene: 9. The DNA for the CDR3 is TGTGCCAGCTCACCACCTTTAGGGGGCGGACGTACTAATGAAAAACTGTTTTTT. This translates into CASSPPLGGGRTNEKLFF.

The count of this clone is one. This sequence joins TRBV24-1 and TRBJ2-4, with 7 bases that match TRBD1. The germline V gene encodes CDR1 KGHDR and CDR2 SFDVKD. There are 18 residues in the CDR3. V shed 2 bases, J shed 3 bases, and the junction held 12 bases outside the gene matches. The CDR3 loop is CATSDSTPVDRDKNIQYF. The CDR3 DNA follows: TGTGCCACCAGTGATTCTACCCCCGTAGACAGGGACAAAAACATTCAGTACTTC.

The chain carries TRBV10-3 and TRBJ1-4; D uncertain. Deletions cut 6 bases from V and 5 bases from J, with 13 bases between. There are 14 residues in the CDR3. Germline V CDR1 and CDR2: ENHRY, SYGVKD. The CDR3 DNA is TGTGCCATCAGAGGGTCACCGGAAAATGAAAAACTGTTTTTT. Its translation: CAIRGSPENEKLFF.